This T cell receptor beta chain was documented in a study of cytomegalovirus exposure and HLA in healthy donors. Germline assignment: CDR1 SEHNR and CDR2 FQNEAQ (reference sequence). The CDR3 covers 15 residues. Study observations and caveats: One later analysis reportedly identified an Asian-associated ancestry cluster that showed fewer N-insertions than the roughly 620-donor mean. Researchers reported from a later analysis that most CMV-associated TCR beta chains appeared HLA-restricted.

The sample holds a few counts of this clone. The antigen is not known. At one of its ends the junction is not consistent with the germline gene, which may arise from a read error. Primers: 60 Vbeta forward and 13 Jbeta reverse. In the authors' methods: Unique TCR beta chains totaled roughly 81 million in a later count, with approximately 11 million of them shared. The data were produced by immunoSEQ multiplex PCR, yet TCRdb's version contains in-frame clones alone and is incomplete. From that table come the V and J calls and clone size; the DNA was used to work out D and trimming. This table holds over 150,000 clones, 65% to 85% found once. All donors participated as healthy donors of bone marrow.

This sequence was found in a woman between 50 and 59 years old in good health and CMV-seropositive. This chain connects TRBV7-9 to TRBJ2-1; TRBD2 matches 8 bases. The sample consisted of PBMCs. The CDR3: CSSIAGGLSYNEQFF. CDR3 coding DNA: TGTTCCAGCATCGCGGGGGGCCTCTCCTACAATGAGCAGTTCTTC.